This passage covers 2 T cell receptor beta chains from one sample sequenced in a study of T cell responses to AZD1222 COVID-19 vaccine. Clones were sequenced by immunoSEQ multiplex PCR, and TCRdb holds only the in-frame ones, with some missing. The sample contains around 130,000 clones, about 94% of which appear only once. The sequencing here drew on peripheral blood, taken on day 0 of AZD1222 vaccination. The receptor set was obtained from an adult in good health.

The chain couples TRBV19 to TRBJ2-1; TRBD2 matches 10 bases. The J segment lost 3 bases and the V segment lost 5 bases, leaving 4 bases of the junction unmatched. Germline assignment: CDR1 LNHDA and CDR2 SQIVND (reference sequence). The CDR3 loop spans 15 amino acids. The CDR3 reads CASSPTSGIYNEQFF. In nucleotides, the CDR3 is TGTGCCAGTAGTCCCACTAGCGGGATCTACAATGAGCAGTTCTTC.

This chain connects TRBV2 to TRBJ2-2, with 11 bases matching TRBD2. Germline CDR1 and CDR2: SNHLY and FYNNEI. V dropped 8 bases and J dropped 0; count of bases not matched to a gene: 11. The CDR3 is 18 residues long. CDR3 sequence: CASGDRTSGPTNTGELFF. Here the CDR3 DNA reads TGTGCCAGCGGGGACAGGACTAGCGGGCCAACGAACACCGGGGAGCTGTTTTTT.